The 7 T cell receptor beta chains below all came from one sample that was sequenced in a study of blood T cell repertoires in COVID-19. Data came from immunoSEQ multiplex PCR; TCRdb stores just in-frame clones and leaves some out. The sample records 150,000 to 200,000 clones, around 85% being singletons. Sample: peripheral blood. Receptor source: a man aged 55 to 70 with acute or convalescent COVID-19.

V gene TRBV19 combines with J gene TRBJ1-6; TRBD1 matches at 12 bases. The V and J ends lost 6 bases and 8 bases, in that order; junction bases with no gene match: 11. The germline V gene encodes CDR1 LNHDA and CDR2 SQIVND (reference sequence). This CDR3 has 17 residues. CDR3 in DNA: TGTGCCAGTAGGACCGGACAGGGACAGGGGGCGCATTCACCCCTCCACTTT. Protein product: CASRTGQGQGAHSPLHF. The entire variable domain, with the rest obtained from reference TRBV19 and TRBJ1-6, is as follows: DGGITQSPKYLFRKEGQNVTLSCEQNLNHDAMYWYRQDPGQGLRLIYYSQIVNDFQKGDIAEGYSVSREKKESFPLTVTSAQKNPTAFYLCASRTGQGQGAHSPLHFGNGTRLTVT.

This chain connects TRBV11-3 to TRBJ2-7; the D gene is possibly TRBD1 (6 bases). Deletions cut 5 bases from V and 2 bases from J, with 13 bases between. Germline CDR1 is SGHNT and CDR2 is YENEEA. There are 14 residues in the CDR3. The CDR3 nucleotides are TGTGCCAGCAGCCCAATTGACAGGCCCTACGAGCAGTACTTC. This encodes CASSPIDRPYEQYF.

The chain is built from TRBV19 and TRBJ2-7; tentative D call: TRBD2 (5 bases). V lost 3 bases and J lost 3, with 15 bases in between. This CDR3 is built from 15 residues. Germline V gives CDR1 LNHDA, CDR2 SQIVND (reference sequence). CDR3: CASSIRGVGSYEQYF. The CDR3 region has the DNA TGTGCCAGTAGTATCCGGGGAGTAGGGAGCTACGAGCAGTACTTC.

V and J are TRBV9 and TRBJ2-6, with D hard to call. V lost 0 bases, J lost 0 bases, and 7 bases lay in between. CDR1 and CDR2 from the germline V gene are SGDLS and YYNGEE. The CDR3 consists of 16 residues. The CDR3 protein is CASSVASGSGANVLTF. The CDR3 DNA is TGTGCCAGCAGCGTAGCGTCCGGCTCTGGGGCCAACGTCCTGACTTTC.

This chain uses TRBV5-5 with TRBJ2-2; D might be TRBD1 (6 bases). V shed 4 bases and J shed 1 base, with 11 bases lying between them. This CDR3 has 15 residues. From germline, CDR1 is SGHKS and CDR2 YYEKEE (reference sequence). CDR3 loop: CASSPQGQNTGELFF. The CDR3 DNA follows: TGTGCCAGCAGCCCGCAGGGACAGAACACCGGGGAGCTGTTTTTT.

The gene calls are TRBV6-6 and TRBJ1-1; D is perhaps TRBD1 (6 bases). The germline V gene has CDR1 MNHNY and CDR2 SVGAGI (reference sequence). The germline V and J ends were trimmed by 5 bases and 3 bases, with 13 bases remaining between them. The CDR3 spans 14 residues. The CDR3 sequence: CASSSRRTDTEAFF. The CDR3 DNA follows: TGTGCCAGCAGTAGCCGCCGGACAGACACTGAAGCTTTCTTT.

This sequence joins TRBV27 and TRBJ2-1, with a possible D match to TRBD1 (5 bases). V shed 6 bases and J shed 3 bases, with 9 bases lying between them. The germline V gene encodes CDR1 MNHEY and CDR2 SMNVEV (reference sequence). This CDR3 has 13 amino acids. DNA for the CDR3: TGTGCCAGCAGGGACATACGCTACAATGAGCAGTTCTTC. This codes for CASRDIRYNEQFF.